The following is a T cell receptor beta chain sequence with its context. Clones were sequenced by immunoSEQ multiplex PCR, and TCRdb holds only the in-frame ones, with some missing. The sample shows roughly 700,000 clones, roughly 90% of them seen only once. The entry originates in a study of shared T cell receptors in the human thymus. Trimming took 4 bases from V and 3 from J, leaving 13 bases between them. The germline V gene has CDR1 SQVTM and CDR2 ANQGSEA. The CDR3 loop spans 14 amino acids. A further study also used this sample, focusing on human thymus T cells. Turning to that study: Donor material was obtained from healthy Finnish infants undergoing corrective surgery for congenital heart defects. In corrective heart surgery, resections were taken, and these provided the thymus tissue. In thymic and blood repertoires alike, V and J usage looked biased. Related reports documented highly overlapping thymic repertoires among unrelated individuals.

The TCR was taken from a boy under two years old with a congenital heart defect. Specimen: thymocytes. The chain carries TRBV29-1 and TRBJ2-1; D possibly corresponds to TRBD1 (6 bases). The CDR3 loop reads CSVGGRGHYNEQFF. The CDR3 region has the DNA TGCAGCGTTGGGGGGCGCGGACACTACAATGAGCAGTTCTTC.